Included here is one TCR beta chain sequence, with context. Its antigen is undetermined. The sample comes from a study of shared clonotypes between healthy human individuals. The test was conducted at deep level. Measured with immunoSEQ multiplex PCR; TCRdb has only the in-frame clones, and not every one. Of 650,000 to 800,000 clones in the sample, over 55% are singletons; the top ten hold less than 2%. It was into CD45RA+ naive and CD45RA-negative memory subsets that the CD4+ cells were split. V dropped 3 bases and J dropped 0 bases, with 9 bases sitting between them. The V gene's germline CDR1 is KGHSH and CDR2 LQKENI. The CDR3 has 15 amino acids. Study-level points and caveats: Depth was large, yet rarefaction showed that sorted-subset sequencing was incomplete. All-four-donor shared clonotypes had higher generation probabilities than non-shared clonotypes did.

The TCR sequence derives from a woman in her 30s in good health. This chain uses TRBV18 with TRBJ2-1; D unresolved. Sequencing input: memory CD4+ T cells sorted from blood. Stated subset: CD45RA-negative fraction. CDR3 sequence (DNA): TGTGCCAGCTCACCTAAACGGAGCTCCTACAATGAGCAGTTCTTC. Translating it yields CASSPKRSSYNEQFF.